This TCR beta chain was retrieved from a study of CD4 T cells in relation to SARS-CoV-2 and coronaviruses. Libraries were prepared by immunoSEQ multiplex PCR; TCRdb keeps only in-frame clonotypes and omits some of them. The sample includes some 40,000 clones, about four fifths of them seen just once. With regard to this clone: Its antigen is undetermined.

With 6 bases removed from V and 3 bases from J, the gap between germline ends came to 8 bases. The CDR3 extends over 12 amino acids. Germline CDR1 reads MDHEN; CDR2 reads SYDVKM. The source is an adult with COVID-19. This chain connects TRBV28 to TRBJ1-2; D unresolved. Sequencing input: naive CD4+ T cells from PBMCs, cultured in vitro. As to subset: naive CD4+ T cells isolated by negative enrichment. This CDR3 reads CASSQTYYGYTF. CDR3 nucleotides: TGTGCCAGCAGCCAGACCTACTATGGCTACACCTTC.